This TCR beta chain was obtained from a study of T cell changes during pregnancy in multiple sclerosis. The germline V gene encodes CDR1 SQVTM and CDR2 ANQGSEA. The CDR3 has 13 residues. V gave up 3 bases and J gave up 6 bases; unmatched junction bases: 7. TCRdb's copy holds only in-frame clones and misses some; the assay was immunoSEQ multiplex PCR. The profile shows fewer than 130,000 clones, approximately 89% of them singletons. Sequenced here: peripheral blood, sampled after pregnancy. The receptor's source is a female donor with multiple sclerosis, enrolled in a pregnancy study. The rearrangement joins TRBV29-1 to TRBJ2-7; 8 nucleotides match TRBD1. CDR3 nucleotides: TGCAGCGTTGACCCGACAGGGGTAGGCGAGCAGTACTTC. This sequence encodes CSVDPTGVGEQYF.